This T cell receptor (beta chain) was recovered during a study of cytomegalovirus exposure and HLA in healthy donors. General study points: The classifier reportedly diagnosed cytomegalovirus status with high specificity and sensitivity.

Primers: 60 Vbeta forward and 13 Jbeta reverse. The assay was immunoSEQ multiplex PCR, and TCRdb's table has in-frame clones only and misses some. The data hold roughly 200,000 clones, with approximately 80% observed a single time. The CDR3 extends over 12 amino acids. The V gene lost 5 bases and the J gene lost 4 bases, with 8 bases spanning the gap. Germline V gives CDR1 SGHVS, CDR2 FNYEAQ. On this clone itself: Its antigen is unknown.

The sequenced sample consisted of PBMCs. The clonotype was recovered from a woman aged 40 to 55 in good health and CMV-seronegative. This chain connects TRBV7-6 to TRBJ2-5, with no clear D. Here the CDR3 DNA reads TGTGCCAGCAGCAAGACTCTAGAGACCCAGTACTTC. Amino acid sequence: CASSKTLETQYF.